This is a list of T cell receptor beta chains from one sample in a study of blood T cell repertoires in COVID-19. Measured with immunoSEQ multiplex PCR; TCRdb has only the in-frame clones, and not every one. The profile shows roughly 68,000 clones, roughly 84% of them singletons. What was sequenced was peripheral blood. The receptors were gathered from a woman in her fifties or sixties with acute or convalescent COVID-19. CDR3s include the opening cysteine and the closing phenylalanine or tryptophan. A D gene is named only where the DNA matches it firmly. Size values are once, few and many counts, or a class for expanded clones, and some rows have none.

d_call j_call v_call clone_size cdr3_nt cdr3_aa
TRBD2 TRBJ2-7 TRBV6-5 few TGTGCCAGCAGCCTAGCGGGGGACTCCTACGAGCAGTACTTC CASSLAGDSYEQYF
NA TRBJ1-3 TRBV7-2 NA TGTGCCAGCAGCTTAGGGACTTCAATACCGGAATTATATTTT CASSLGTSIPELYF
NA TRBJ1-1 TRBV5-4 NA TGTGCCAGCAGCTTTGAGGGGAGGGCTGAAGCTTTCTTT CASSFEGRAEAFF
NA TRBJ1-2 TRBV2 NA TGTGCCAGCAGGGAGACAGGATCTACTGGCTACACCTTC CASRETGSTGYTF
NA TRBJ1-2 TRBV4-2 few TGTGCCAGCAGCCAAGATACCAGTGGCTATGGCTACACCTTC CASSQDTSGYGYTF
TRBD2 TRBJ2-3 TRBV7-6 few TGTGCCAGCAGCCCGATTCTGGGGGCGGAATGGGCGGCGGGAGGCGTCACAGATACGCAGTATTTT CASSPILGAEWAAGGVTDTQYF
NA TRBJ2-5 TRBV12-5 NA TGTGCTAGTGGTCACTCCCAGGGAGGCCAAGAGACCCAGTACTTC CASGHSQGGQETQYF
NA TRBJ1-5 TRBV27 few TGTGCCAGCGGGACATTAAATCAGCCCCAGCATTTT CASGTLNQPQHF
NA TRBJ2-5 TRBV15 NA TGTGCCACCAGCAGAGGACAGACAGGAACCCCCTCAGAGACCCAGTACTTC CATSRGQTGTPSETQYF
NA TRBJ2-7 TRBV6-5 NA TGTGCCAGCAGTCTTCGGGGATACGAGCAGTACTTC CASSLRGYEQYF
NA TRBJ1-2 TRBV5-1 NA TGCGCCAGCAGCTTGGACAGGGCGGACTATGGCTACACCTTC CASSLDRADYGYTF
TRBD2 TRBJ2-3 TRBV13 NA TGTGCCAGCAGCTCGGGACTAGCGGACACAGATACGCAGTATTTT CASSSGLADTDTQYF
NA TRBJ2-3 TRBV7-9 NA TGTGCCAGCAGCTTATCGGGAGCAGATACGCAGTATTTT CASSLSGADTQYF
NA TRBJ1-5 TRBV6-2/TRBV6-3 NA TGTGCCAGCAGTGTTACAGGGATAGTTCAGCCCCAGCATTTT CASSVTGIVQPQHF
TRBD1 TRBJ1-2 TRBV24-1 few TGTGCCACCAGTGCTTATTACGGGACAGGCGGCGGCTACACCTTC CATSAYYGTGGGYTF
NA TRBJ1-2 TRBV19 few TGTGCCAGCCACAGTCGAAGTTATGGCTACACCTTC CASHSRSYGYTF
NA TRBJ2-5 TRBV2 NA TGTGCCGGAGAGGCTCTGGAGACCCAGTACTTC CAGEALETQYF
TRBD1 TRBJ1-6 TRBV23-1 many TGCGCCAGCAGTACGACAGGGGGTCGGAGTTCACCCCTCCACTTT CASSTTGGRSSPLHF
TRBD1 TRBJ2-7 TRBV7-9 NA TGTGCCAGCAGCTTGGTAGACAGGGCGCTCTACGAGCAGTACTTC CASSLVDRALYEQYF
TRBD2 TRBJ2-1 TRBV27 NA TGTGCCAGTCAGAGCGGGATGGTGGGGTCCTACAATGAGCAGTTCTTC CASQSGMVGSYNEQFF
NA TRBJ1-2 TRBV29-1 NA TGCAGCGCTAAACGAGAGATGGTCTATGGCTACACCTTC CSAKREMVYGYTF
NA TRBJ2-1 TRBV5-1 NA TGCGCCAGCAGCTTGACGGGTACCTACAATGAGCAGTTCTTC CASSLTGTYNEQFF
TRBD1 TRBJ2-5 TRBV6-6 NA TGTGCCAGCAATGGAGGACAGGGAGAAGAGACCCAGTACTTC CASNGGQGEETQYF
TRBD1 TRBJ2-1 TRBV7-9 once TGTGCCAGCAGCCCCAGGACAGGCTACAATGAGCAGTTCTTC CASSPRTGYNEQFF
TRBD1 TRBJ1-6 TRBV30 NA TGTGCCTGGAGGAAACTAGACAGGGGGAATTCACCCCTCCACTTT CAWRKLDRGNSPLHF
TRBD1 TRBJ2-7 TRBV14 few TGTGCCAGCAGCCGGGACAGAGTCAGCTCCTACGAGCAGTACTTC CASSRDRVSSYEQYF
TRBD2 TRBJ2-1 TRBV6-4 few TGTGCCAGCAGTGAGGGACTAGCGGGAGGCAATGAGCAGTTCTTC CASSEGLAGGNEQFF
TRBD1 TRBJ2-5 TRBV27 NA TGTGCCAGCGGGGGACAGGGGTTTGAGACCCAGTACTTC CASGGQGFETQYF
NA TRBJ1-1 TRBV13 few TGTGCCAGCAGCTCCCTGACAGAGAACACTGAAGCTTTCTTT CASSSLTENTEAFF
NA TRBJ2-3 TRBV12-3/TRBV12-4 once TGTGCCAGCAGACGACTGGGCACAGATACGCAGTATTTT CASRRLGTDTQYF
TRBD1 TRBJ2-1 TRBV29-1 NA TGCAGCGTTGGGGGACAGGCTTACAATGAGCAGTTCTTC CSVGGQAYNEQFF
NA TRBJ2-7 TRBV5-1 NA TGCGCCAGCTATTTTAACGAGCAGTACTTC CASYFNEQYF
TRBD1 TRBJ2-2 TRBV19 NA TGTGCCAGTAGTACAGGACAGGTCCTGGGGACCGGGGAGCTGTTTTTT CASSTGQVLGTGELFF
NA TRBJ1-1 TRBV12-3/TRBV12-4 once TGTGCCAGCAGTCCTAGTGGTAGAACTGAAGCTTTCTTT CASSPSGRTEAFF
NA TRBJ2-5 TRBV7-2 few TGTGCCAGCAGCTTAGAGTACGGGGAGACCCAGTACTTC CASSLEYGETQYF
TRBD1 TRBJ1-5 TRBV6-6 NA TGTGCCAGCAGTCACGGACAGGGAGTGGGAAGCCAGCCCCAGCATTTT CASSHGQGVGSQPQHF
TRBD1 TRBJ1-2 TRBV7-2 NA TGTGCCAGCAGCCTCCCCGGGACAGGGATGAGATATGGCTACACCTTC CASSLPGTGMRYGYTF
TRBD2 TRBJ2-2 TRBV7-9 NA TGTGCCAGCAGCCGCCCCCTAGCGGGGGGCACCGGGGAGCTGTTTTTT CASSRPLAGGTGELFF
NA TRBJ1-1 TRBV12-3/TRBV12-4 NA TGTGCCAGCCATAGTAACACTGAAGCTTTCTTT CASHSNTEAFF
TRBD1 TRBJ1-5 TRBV2 NA TGTGCCAGCAGTAGCCGGGACAGGGGTTATAGCAATCAGCCCCAGCATTTT CASSSRDRGYSNQPQHF
NA TRBJ1-3 TRBV18 NA TGTGCCAGCTCACCACGAGCGGGATTAGAGTCTGGAAACACCATATATTTT CASSPRAGLESGNTIYF